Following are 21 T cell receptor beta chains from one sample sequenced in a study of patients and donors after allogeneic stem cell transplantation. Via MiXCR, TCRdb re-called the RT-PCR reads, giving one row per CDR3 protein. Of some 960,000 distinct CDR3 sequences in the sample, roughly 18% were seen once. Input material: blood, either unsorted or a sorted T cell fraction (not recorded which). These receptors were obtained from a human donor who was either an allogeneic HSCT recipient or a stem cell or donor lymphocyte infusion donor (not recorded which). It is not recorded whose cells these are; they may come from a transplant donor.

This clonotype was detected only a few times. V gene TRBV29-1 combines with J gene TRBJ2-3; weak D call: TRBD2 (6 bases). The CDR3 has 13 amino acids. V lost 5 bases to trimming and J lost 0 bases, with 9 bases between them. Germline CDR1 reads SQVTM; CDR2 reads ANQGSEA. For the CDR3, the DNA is TGCAGCGTTAGAGCGGGTAGCACAGATACGCAGTATTTT. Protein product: CSVRAGSTDTQYF.

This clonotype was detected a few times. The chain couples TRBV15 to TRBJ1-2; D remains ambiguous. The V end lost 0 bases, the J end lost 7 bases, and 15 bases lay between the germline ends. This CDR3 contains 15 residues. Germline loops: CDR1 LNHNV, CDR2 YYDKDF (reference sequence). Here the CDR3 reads CATSRDIGLQFGYTF. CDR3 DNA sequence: TGTGCCACCAGCAGAGATATTGGACTGCAGTTTGGCTACACCTTC.

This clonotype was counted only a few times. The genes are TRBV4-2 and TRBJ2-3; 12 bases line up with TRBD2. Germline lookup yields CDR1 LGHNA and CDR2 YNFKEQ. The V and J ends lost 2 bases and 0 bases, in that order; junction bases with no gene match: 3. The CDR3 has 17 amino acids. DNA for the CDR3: TGTGCCAGCAGCCAATTCCTAGCGGGGGGGAGCACAGATACGCAGTATTTT. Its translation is CASSQFLAGGSTDTQYF.

CDR3: CASSYSTGLAGGTQYF. CDR3 bases: TGTGCCAGCAGTTACTCGACGGGACTAGCGGGGGGGACCCAGTACTTC. V is TRBV6-5 and J is TRBJ2-5, with 15 bases matching TRBD2. CDR1 and CDR2 from the germline V gene are MNHEY and SVGAGI. The CDR3 contains 16 residues. The V gene end was trimmed by 0 bases and the J gene end by 7 bases; junction bases not matched to a gene: 3.

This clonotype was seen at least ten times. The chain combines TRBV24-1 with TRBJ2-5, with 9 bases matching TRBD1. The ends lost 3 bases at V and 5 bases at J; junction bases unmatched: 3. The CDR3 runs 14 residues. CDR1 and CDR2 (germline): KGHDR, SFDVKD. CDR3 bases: TGTGCCACCAGTGATGCGACAGGGGGTGAGACCCAGTACTTC. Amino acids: CATSDATGGETQYF.

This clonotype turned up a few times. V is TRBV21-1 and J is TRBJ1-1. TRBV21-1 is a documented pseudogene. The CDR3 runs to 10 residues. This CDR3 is CASSKEGAFF. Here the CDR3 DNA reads TGTGCCAGCAGCAAAGAAGGAGCTTTCTTT.

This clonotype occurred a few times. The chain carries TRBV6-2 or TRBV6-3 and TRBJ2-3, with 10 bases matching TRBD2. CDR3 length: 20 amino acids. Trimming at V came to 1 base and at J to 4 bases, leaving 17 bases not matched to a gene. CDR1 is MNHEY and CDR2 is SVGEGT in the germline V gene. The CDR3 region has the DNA TGTGCCAGCAGTTACTTCACCGGGACTAGCGCCCTGCCGCAGGCAGATACGCAGTATTTT. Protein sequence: CASSYFTGTSALPQADTQYF.

This CDR3 is CASSGLLREGGYTF. CDR3 coding DNA: TGTGCCAGCAGTGGTTTGCTCAGGGAGGGAGGCTACACCTTC. The chain recombines TRBV2 with TRBJ1-2; weak D call: TRBD1 (5 bases). The CDR3 extends over 14 amino acids. Germline CDR1 is SNHLY and CDR2 is FYNNEI. Trimming took off 4 bases at V and 8 bases at J, with 17 bases between the two ends.

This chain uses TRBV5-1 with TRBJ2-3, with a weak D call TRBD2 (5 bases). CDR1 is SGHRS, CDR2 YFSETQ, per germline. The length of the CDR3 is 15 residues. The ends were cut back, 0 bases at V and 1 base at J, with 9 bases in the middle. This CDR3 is CASSLDYGGTDTQYF. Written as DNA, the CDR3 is TGCGCCAGCAGCTTGGATTACGGGGGCACAGATACGCAGTATTTT.

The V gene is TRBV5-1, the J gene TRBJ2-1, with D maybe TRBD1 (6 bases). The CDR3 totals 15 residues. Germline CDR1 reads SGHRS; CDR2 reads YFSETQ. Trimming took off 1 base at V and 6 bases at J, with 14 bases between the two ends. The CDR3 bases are TGCGCCAGCAGCTTGTCAGGGGAGAGGGCCAATGAGCAGTTCTTC. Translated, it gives CASSLSGERANEQFF.

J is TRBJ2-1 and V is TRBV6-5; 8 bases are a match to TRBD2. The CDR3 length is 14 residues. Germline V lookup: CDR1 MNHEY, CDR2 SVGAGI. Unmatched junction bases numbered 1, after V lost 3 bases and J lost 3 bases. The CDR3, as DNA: TGTGCCAGCAGTTATAGCGGGAACTACAATGAGCAGTTCTTC. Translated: CASSYSGNYNEQFF.

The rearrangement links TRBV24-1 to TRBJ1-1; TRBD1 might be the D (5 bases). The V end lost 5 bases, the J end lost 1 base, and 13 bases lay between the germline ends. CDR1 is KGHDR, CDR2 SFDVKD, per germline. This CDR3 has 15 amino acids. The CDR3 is CATSGGGRGNTEAFF. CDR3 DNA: TGTGCCACCAGTGGCGGGGGACGGGGGAACACTGAAGCTTTCTTT.

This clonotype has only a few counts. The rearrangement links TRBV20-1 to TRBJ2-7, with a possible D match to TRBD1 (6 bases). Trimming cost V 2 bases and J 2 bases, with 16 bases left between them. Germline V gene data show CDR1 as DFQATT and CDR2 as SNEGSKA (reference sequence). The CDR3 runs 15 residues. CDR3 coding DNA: TGCAGTGCTAGAAAAAGACAGGCATCCCCCTACGAGCAGTACTTC. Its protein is CSARKRQASPYEQYF.

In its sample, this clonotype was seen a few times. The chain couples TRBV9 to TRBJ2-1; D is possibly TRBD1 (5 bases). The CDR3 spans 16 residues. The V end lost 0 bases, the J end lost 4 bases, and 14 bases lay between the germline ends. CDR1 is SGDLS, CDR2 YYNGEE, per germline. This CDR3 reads CASSVDPAGMYNEQFF. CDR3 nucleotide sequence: TGTGCCAGCAGCGTAGATCCGGCAGGGATGTACAATGAGCAGTTCTTC.

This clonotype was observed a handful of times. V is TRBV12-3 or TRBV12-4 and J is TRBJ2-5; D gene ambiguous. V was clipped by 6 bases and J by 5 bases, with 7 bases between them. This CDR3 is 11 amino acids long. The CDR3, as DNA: TGTGCCAGCAGCCACCGGGAGACCCAGTACTTC. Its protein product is CASSHRETQYF.

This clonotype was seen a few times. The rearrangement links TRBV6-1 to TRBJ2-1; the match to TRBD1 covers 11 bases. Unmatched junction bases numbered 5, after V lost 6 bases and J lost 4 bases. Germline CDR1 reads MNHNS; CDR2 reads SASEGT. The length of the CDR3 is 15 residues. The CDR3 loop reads CASRRTGGSYNEQFF. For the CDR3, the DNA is TGTGCCAGCAGACGGACAGGGGGCTCGTACAATGAGCAGTTCTTC.

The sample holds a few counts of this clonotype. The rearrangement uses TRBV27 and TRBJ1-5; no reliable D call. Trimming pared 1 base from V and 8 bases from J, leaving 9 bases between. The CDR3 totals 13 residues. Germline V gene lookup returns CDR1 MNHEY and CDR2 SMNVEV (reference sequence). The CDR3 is CASSLYSSEPQHF. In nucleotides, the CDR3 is TGTGCCAGCAGTTTATACAGTTCTGAGCCCCAGCATTTT.

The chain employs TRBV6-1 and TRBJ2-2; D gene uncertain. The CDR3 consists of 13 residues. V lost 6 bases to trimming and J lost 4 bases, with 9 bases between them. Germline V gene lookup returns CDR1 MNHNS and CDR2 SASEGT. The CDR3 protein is CASSNKLTGELFF. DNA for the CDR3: TGTGCCAGCAGCAACAAACTCACCGGGGAGCTGTTTTTT.

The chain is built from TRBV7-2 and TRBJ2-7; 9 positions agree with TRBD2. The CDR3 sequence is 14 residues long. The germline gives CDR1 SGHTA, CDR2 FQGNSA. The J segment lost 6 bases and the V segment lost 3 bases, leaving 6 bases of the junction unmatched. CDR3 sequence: CASSLRGGHSEQYF. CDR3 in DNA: TGTGCCAGCAGCTTGCGGGGGGGCCATAGCGAGCAGTACTTC.

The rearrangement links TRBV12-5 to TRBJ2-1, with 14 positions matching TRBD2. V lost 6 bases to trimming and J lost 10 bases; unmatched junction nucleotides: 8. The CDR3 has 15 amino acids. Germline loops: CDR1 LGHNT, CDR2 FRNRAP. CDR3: CASGPGTSGSLEQFF. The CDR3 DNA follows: TGTGCTAGTGGGCCCGGGACTAGCGGGAGTTTGGAGCAGTTCTTC. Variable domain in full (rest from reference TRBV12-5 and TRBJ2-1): DARVTQTPRHKVTEMGQEVTMRCQPILGHNTVFWYRQTMMQGLELLAYFRNRAPLDDSGMPKDRFSAEMPDATLATLKIQPSEPRDSAVYFCASGPGTSGSLEQFFGPGTRLTVL.

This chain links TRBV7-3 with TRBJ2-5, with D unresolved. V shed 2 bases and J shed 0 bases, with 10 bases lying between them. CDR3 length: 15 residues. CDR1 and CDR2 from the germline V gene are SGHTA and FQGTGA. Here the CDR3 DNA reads TGTGCCAGCAGCTTAGTAGGCTCGCACCAAGAGACCCAGTACTTC. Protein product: CASSLVGSHQETQYF.